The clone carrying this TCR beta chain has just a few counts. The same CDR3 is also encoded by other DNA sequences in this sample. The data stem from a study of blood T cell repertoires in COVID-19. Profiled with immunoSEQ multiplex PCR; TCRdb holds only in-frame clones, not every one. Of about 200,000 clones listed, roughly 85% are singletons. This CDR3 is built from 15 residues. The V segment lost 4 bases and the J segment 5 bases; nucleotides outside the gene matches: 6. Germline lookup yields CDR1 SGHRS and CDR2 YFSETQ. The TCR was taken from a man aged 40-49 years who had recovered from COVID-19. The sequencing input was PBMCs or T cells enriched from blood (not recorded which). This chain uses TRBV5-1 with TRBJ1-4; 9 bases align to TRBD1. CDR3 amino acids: CASSPGGTGNEKLFF. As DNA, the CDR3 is TGCGCCAGCAGCCCAGGCGGGACAGGGAATGAAAAACTGTTTTTT.